A single TCR beta chain is shown here with its context. Its antigen is not identified. This CDR3 region has 16 residues. The V gene's germline CDR1 is LGHDT and CDR2 YNNKEL (reference sequence). The junction had 7 bases not matched to a gene; V was cut back by 2 bases and J by 1 base. The authors ran a second PCR of about 7 to 11 cycles using a sample-barcoded 5' primer and a J-beta primer mix. TCRdb re-called the 5' RACE reads through MiXCR, storing one row per CDR3 protein. The sample has about 1.6 million distinct CDR3 sequences, 30% to 40% seen once. This record belongs to a study of blood T cells in healthy people across ages. Healthy individuals of Caucasian origin from Russia, aged about 6 to 95, served as donors. Whole-study results and caveats: With naive T cell percentage, TCR beta diversity showed a strong correlation. Age showed a roughly linear inverse relationship with TCR beta diversity per million T cells.

The V gene is TRBV3-1, the J gene TRBJ1-2; 7 bases match TRBD1. This sequence was found in a young woman in good health. The sample was blood. The CDR3 reads CASSQTGTDNNYGYTF. The CDR3 DNA reads as TGTGCCAGCAGCCAAACCGGGACAGATAATAACTATGGCTACACCTTC. Variable domain in full (rest from reference TRBV3-1 and TRBJ1-2): DTAVSQTPKYLVTQMGNDKSIKCEQNLGHDTMYWYKQDSKKFLKIMFSYNNKELIINETVPNRFSPKSPDKAHLNLHINSLELGDSAVYFCASSQTGTDNNYGYTFGSGTRLTVV.